The 25 T cell receptor beta chains presented below share a single source sample, sequenced in a study of T cell responses to AZD1222 COVID-19 vaccine. The protocol was immunoSEQ multiplex PCR, while the TCRdb copy is restricted to in-frame clones and leaves out a portion. The table shows 200,000 to 300,000 clones, with over 90% occurring only once. Sequenced material: peripheral blood, taken on day 0 of AZD1222 vaccination. All receptors derive from an adult in good health.

The gene calls are TRBV18 and TRBJ1-2; D unresolved. Trimming pared 1 base from V and 0 bases from J, leaving 6 bases between. Germline V gene lookup returns CDR1 KGHSH and CDR2 LQKENI. This CDR3 is built from 14 residues. CDR3 DNA sequence: TGTGCCAGCTCACCACTGGGCGCTAACTATGGCTACACCTTC. Amino acids: CASSPLGANYGYTF. Complete variable domain (other parts from reference TRBV18 and TRBJ1-2): NAGVMQNPRHLVRRRGQEARLRCSPMKGHSHVYWYRQLPEEGLKFMVYLQKENIIDESGMPKERFSAEFPKEGPSILRIQQVVRGDSAAYFCASSPLGANYGYTFGSGTRLTVV.

This clone was detected only once. CDR3 sequence: CASSLRTSGTTDTQYF. DNA of the CDR3: TGTGCCAGCAGCCTAAGGACTAGCGGGACCACAGATACGCAGTATTTT. The chain recombines TRBV7-9 with TRBJ2-3; 12 bases are a match to TRBD2. The junction had 5 bases not matched to a gene; V was cut back by 5 bases and J by 2 bases. In germline, CDR1 is SEHNR, CDR2 FQNEAQ (reference sequence). This CDR3 comprises 16 residues.

The J gene is TRBJ1-2, the V gene TRBV25-1; D is uncertain. The CDR3 spans 14 residues. Per the germline V gene, CDR1 is MGHDK and CDR2 is SYGVNS. Trimming shortened V by 6 bases and J by 0 bases, and 11 bases separated the two germline ends. The CDR3 region is CASSRRDSNYGYTF. In DNA, the CDR3 is TGTGCCAGCAGCAGAAGGGATTCTAACTATGGCTACACCTTC.

The chain recombines TRBV6-5 with TRBJ1-1; 7 nucleotides line up with TRBD1. The J segment lost 3 bases and the V segment lost 4 bases, leaving 11 bases of the junction unmatched. The CDR3 is made up of 16 amino acids. CDR1 is MNHEY and CDR2 is SVGAGI in the germline V gene. The CDR3 region is CASSSRGARGDTEAFF. Here the CDR3 DNA reads TGTGCCAGCAGTTCGAGAGGGGCCAGGGGGGACACTGAAGCTTTCTTT.

The CDR3 spells CASSLNRGGLDGYTF. Here the CDR3 DNA reads TGTGCCAGCAGTTTAAACCGGGGGGGGCTTGATGGCTACACCTTC. V and J are TRBV28 and TRBJ1-2, with D tentatively TRBD1 (6 bases). The CDR3 is made up of 15 amino acids. The V gene lost 2 bases and the J gene lost 6 bases, with 16 bases spanning the gap. The germline V gene encodes CDR1 MDHEN and CDR2 SYDVKM.

This clone was observed a handful of times. The gene calls are TRBV6-5 and TRBJ2-7; 7 positions match TRBD1. The CDR3 is 14 amino acids. V gave up 6 bases and J gave up 5 bases; unmatched junction bases: 10. Germline V gene lookup returns CDR1 MNHEY and CDR2 SVGAGI. The CDR3 coding sequence is TGTGCCAGCAGCCCCGGGACAGAGAGGCACGAGCAGTACTTC. Amino acid sequence: CASSPGTERHEQYF.

This chain joins TRBV12-3 or TRBV12-4 and TRBJ2-5; 8 nucleotides match TRBD2. This CDR3 region has 13 residues. V gave up 7 bases and J gave up 3 bases; unmatched junction bases: 4. Here the CDR3 DNA reads TGTGCCAGCACCCCACTAGCGGAAGAGACCCAGTACTTC. Translating gives CASTPLAEETQYF.

The V gene is TRBV21-1, the J gene TRBJ2-7; TRBD1 was called by the table and not checked on the DNA. TRBV21-1 is shown as a pseudogene. The CDR3 has 18 residues. CDR3 region: CASSKVRSDSYLYYEQYF. CDR3 nucleotides: TGTGCCAGCAGCAAAGTTAGGAGCGACAGCTACCTCTACTACGAGCAGTACTTC.

In DNA form, the CDR3 reads TGTGCCAGCACCCAGGGCGGGTCCTACGAGCAGTACTTC. This encodes CASTQGGSYEQYF. The chain couples TRBV6-5 to TRBJ2-7; D is perhaps TRBD1 or TRBD2 (5 bases each). CDR1 and CDR2 (germline): MNHEY, SVGAGI. V lost 7 bases and J 1 base, leaving 11 bases between the germline ends. The CDR3 consists of 13 residues.

The chain combines TRBV11-2 with TRBJ1-1; 11 bases are shared with TRBD1. With V trimmed by 5 bases and J by 6 bases, 8 bases remained unmatched. In germline, CDR1 is SGHAT, CDR2 FQNNGV. This CDR3 is 15 amino acids long. This CDR3 is CASSKRTGGDAEAFF. CDR3 nucleotide sequence: TGTGCCAGCAGCAAAAGGACAGGGGGCGACGCTGAAGCTTTCTTT.

The gene calls are TRBV3-1 (or the pseudogene TRBV3-2) and TRBJ1-5; D is possibly TRBD1 (5 bases). Germline V gives CDR1 LGHDT, CDR2 YNNKEL (reference sequence). V was cut by 4 bases and J by 5 bases, with 9 bases left in between. The CDR3 runs to 13 residues. DNA of the CDR3: TGTGCCAGCAGCCGGGGGGTGGATCAGCCCCAGCATTTT. It is translated as CASSRGVDQPQHF.

This rearrangement joins TRBV15 to TRBJ2-2; 13 nucleotides line up with TRBD2. In germline, CDR1 is LNHNV, CDR2 YYDKDF (reference sequence). Trimming at V came to 5 bases and at J to 3 bases, leaving 6 bases not matched to a gene. This CDR3 contains 17 residues. The CDR3 coding sequence is TGTGCCACCAGCGCCACTAGCGGGAGGGCGGACACCGGGGAGCTGTTTTTT. Its translation: CATSATSGRADTGELFF.

This chain joins TRBV2 and TRBJ1-5; a weak D match, TRBD1 (5 bases). Deletions cut 10 bases from V and 5 bases from J, with 15 bases between. The CDR3 runs to 13 residues. CDR1 and CDR2 from the germline V gene are SNHLY and FYNNEI. CDR3 amino acids: CATRGNLHQPQHF. The DNA of the CDR3 is TGTGCCACTCGGGGCAACCTTCATCAGCCCCAGCATTTT.

This sequence joins TRBV28 and TRBJ1-1; a weak D match, TRBD1 (6 bases). CDR3 length equals 14 residues. The ends were cut back, 6 bases at V and 12 bases at J, with 23 bases in the middle. Germline-derived CDR1 and CDR2 are MDHEN and SYDVKM. The DNA for the CDR3 is TGTGCCAGCAGCTACCCGGGGGGGATAAGGGGGACTTTCTTT. Protein sequence: CASSYPGGIRGTFF.

This clone was detected only a few times. V usage is TRBV28 and J usage is TRBJ2-1, with D perhaps being TRBD1 or TRBD2 (5 bases each). The CDR3 consists of 15 residues. V lost 4 bases and J 2 bases, leaving 12 bases between the germline ends. Germline lookup yields CDR1 MDHEN and CDR2 SYDVKM. CDR3 residues: CASSSGTPAYNEQFF. The CDR3 DNA follows: TGTGCCAGCAGTTCCGGGACCCCGGCCTACAATGAGCAGTTCTTC.

This clone occurred once. The gene calls are TRBV9 and TRBJ2-1; the match to TRBD1 covers 9 bases. V was clipped by 2 bases and J by 4 bases; unmatched bases: 4. CDR1 is SGDLS, CDR2 YYNGEE, per germline. The CDR3 consists of 15 residues. CDR3 in DNA: TGTGCCAGCAGCGTCGGACAGGGGACATACAATGAGCAGTTCTTC. This gives the protein CASSVGQGTYNEQFF.

The rearrangement links TRBV2 to TRBJ1-2; D ambiguous. The V gene's germline CDR1 is SNHLY and CDR2 FYNNEI. This CDR3 spans 11 amino acids. The V and J ends lost 4 bases and 8 bases respectively, with 8 bases between them. CDR3 loop: CASSGEWGYTF. The CDR3 nucleotides are TGTGCCAGCAGTGGGGAGTGGGGCTACACCTTC. The variable domain in full, completed from reference TRBV2 and TRBJ1-2, reads EPEVTQTPSHQVTQMGQEVILRCVPISNHLYFYWYRQILGQKVEFLVSFYNNEISEKSEIFDDQFSVERPDGSNFTLKIRSTKLEDSAMYFCASSGEWGYTFGSGTRLTVV.

The chain couples TRBV4-1 to TRBJ1-2; 7 nucleotides align to TRBD1. Germline CDR1 is MGHRA and CDR2 is YSYEKL. This CDR3 comprises 15 residues. Unmatched junction bases numbered 8, after V lost 4 bases and J lost 3 bases. The CDR3 coding sequence is TGCGCCAGCAGCCGAGCACAGGGGCTGGACTATGGCTACACCTTC. It codes for CASSRAQGLDYGYTF.

The chain has TRBV28 and TRBJ2-3, with 7 bases identical to TRBD1. Losses at the gene ends were 6 bases for V and 2 bases for J; bases not matched to a gene: 20. The length of the CDR3 is 19 residues. CDR1 and CDR2 from the germline V gene are MDHEN and SYDVKM. For the CDR3, the DNA is TGTGCCAGCAGCCCATTACAGGGGCGCGTTACTACCTCCACAGATACGCAGTATTTT. This sequence encodes CASSPLQGRVTTSTDTQYF.

The CDR3 here is CASSPGTGEDQPQHF. The DNA of the CDR3 is TGTGCCAGCAGCCCCGGGACAGGTGAGGATCAGCCCCAGCATTTT. This chain joins TRBV3-1 (or the pseudogene TRBV3-2) and TRBJ1-5, with TRBD1 matching 8 bases. Trimming at V came to 4 bases and at J to 5 bases, leaving 7 bases not matched to a gene. CDR1 and CDR2 from the germline V gene are LGHDT and YNNKEL (reference sequence). This CDR3 has 15 amino acids.

The J gene is TRBJ2-7, the V gene TRBV27; a possible D gene is TRBD1 (5 bases). From germline, CDR1 is MNHEY and CDR2 SMNVEV (reference sequence). Between the trimmed V and J ends, which lost 2 bases and 0 bases, there was a span of 11 bases. The CDR3 consists of 15 residues. In nucleotides, the CDR3 is TGTGCCAGCAGTTTAAAGGGGCACTACTCCTACGAGCAGTACTTC. As protein: CASSLKGHYSYEQYF.

This chain links TRBV6-5 with TRBJ1-4, with TRBD1 as a possible D gene (5 bases). Trimming shortened V by 6 bases and J by 5 bases, and 16 bases separated the two germline ends. CDR3 length: 15 residues. Germline CDR1 reads MNHEY; CDR2 reads SVGAGI. The CDR3 loop reads CASRDPGGRNEKLFF. The CDR3 DNA reads TGTGCCAGCAGGGACCCGGGGGGACGGAATGAAAAACTGTTTTTT.

This clone was seen once. DNA for the CDR3: TGTGCCAGCAGCCCTAGCGGGAGGGCCACCGGGGAGCTGTTTTTT. Translated: CASSPSGRATGELFF. The gene calls are TRBV7-2 and TRBJ2-2; 12 nucleotides match TRBD2. J lost 4 bases, V lost 5 bases, and 2 bases had no gene match. Per the germline V gene, CDR1 is SGHTA and CDR2 is FQGNSA. The CDR3 totals 15 residues. The whole variable domain, filled in from reference TRBV7-2 and TRBJ2-2, reads GAGVSQSPSNKVTEKGKDVELRCDPISGHTALYWYRQSLGQGLEFLIYFQGNSAPDKSGLPSDRFSAERTGGSVSTLTIQRTQQEDSAVYLCASSPSGRATGELFFGEGSRLTVL.

The chain recombines TRBV28 with TRBJ2-2; TRBD1 agrees at 11 bases. This CDR3 has 15 residues. V dropped 2 bases and J dropped 6; count of bases not matched to a gene: 2. Germline V gives CDR1 MDHEN, CDR2 SYDVKM. The CDR3 nucleotides are TGTGCCAGCAGTTTAGGGACAGGGGGTTCCGGGGAGCTGTTTTTT. It is translated as CASSLGTGGSGELFF.

In DNA form, the CDR3 reads TGTGCCAGCAGTGAACTTAGCCTTACGCAGTATTTT. It specifies CASSELSLTQYF. This sequence joins TRBV2 and TRBJ2-3; D unresolved. CDR1 and CDR2 (germline): SNHLY, FYNNEI. V was cut by 2 bases and J by 8 bases, with 8 bases left in between. This CDR3 spans 12 amino acids. The full variable domain, rest sourced from reference TRBV2 and TRBJ2-3, is EPEVTQTPSHQVTQMGQEVILRCVPISNHLYFYWYRQILGQKVEFLVSFYNNEISEKSEIFDDQFSVERPDGSNFTLKIRSTKLEDSAMYFCASSELSLTQYFGPGTRLTVL.